This is a list of T cell receptor beta chains from one sample in a study of T-cell reconstitution after alpha-beta-depleted transplantation in children. TCRdb reanalysed the PCR reads using MiXCR and keeps one entry per CDR3 protein. The sample carries about 300,000 distinct CDR3 sequences, over 9.5% recorded once. The source was PBMCs, collected before TCRalphabeta/CD19-depleted stem cell transplant. The receptor source for this set is a boy younger than two with acute myeloid leukemia, due to receive a stem cell transplant. CDR3s include the opening cysteine and the closing phenylalanine or tryptophan. A D gene is named only where the DNA matches it firmly. Not all rows give a size; the values are once, few, many and, for expanded clones, a class.

>NA|TRBD1|TRBV10-3|TRBJ2-7
TGTGCCATCAGGGGGACAGGGGGCCTCTACGAGCAGTACTTC
CAIRGTGGLYEQYF
>NA|NA|TRBV4-2|TRBJ2-2
TGTGCCAGCAGCCAAGATGGAAGTGGGGGCTGGGCCGGGGAGCTGTTTTTT
CASSQDGSGGWAGELFF
>many|NA|TRBV29-1|TRBJ1-1
TGCAGCGTTCGTTGGCAGCTGAACACTGAAGCTTTCTTT
CSVRWQLNTEAFF
>many|NA|TRBV4-3|TRBJ2-7
TGCGCCAGCAGCCAGGAAAATCTACCAAGCTCCTACGAGCAGTACTTC
CASSQENLPSSYEQYF
>many|NA|TRBV6-5|TRBJ1-1
TGTGCCAGCAGTGACTCGCGGTCGAGCACTGAAGCTTTCTTT
CASSDSRSSTEAFF
>many|NA|TRBV28|TRBJ2-4
TGTGCCAGCGGTGACAGAAACATTCAGTACTTC
CASGDRNIQYF
>many|TRBD2|TRBV12-3/TRBV12-4|TRBJ2-7
TGTGCCAGCAGTCCTAGCGGGAGTGGAAACGAGCAGTACTTC
CASSPSGSGNEQYF
>NA|TRBD1|TRBV6-1|TRBJ1-3
TGTGCCAGCAGCCACGACAGGGGAAGACCTGGAAACACCATATATTTT
CASSHDRGRPGNTIYF
>many|TRBD2|TRBV5-1|TRBJ2-3
TGCGCCAGCAGCCCGGGACTAGCGGGAGGGCACCGGGATACGCAGTATTTT
CASSPGLAGGHRDTQYF
>NA|NA|TRBV20-1|TRBJ2-7
TGCAGTGCTAGAGATATCTTCGACGTCCGAACAAACTACGAGCAGTACTTC
CSARDIFDVRTNYEQYF
>many|TRBD1|TRBV5-6|TRBJ2-3
TGTGCCAGCAGCTTGCGGGACAGGGCCCTCCCAGATACGCAGTATTTT
CASSLRDRALPDTQYF
>many|NA|TRBV24-1|TRBJ2-1
TGTGCCACCAGTGATTTGCCAGGGGATAATGAGCAGTTCTTC
CATSDLPGDNEQFF
>many|TRBD2|TRBV7-9|TRBJ2-2
TGTGCCAGCAGCGCTACTAGCGGAGTCAGAACCGGGGAGCTGTTTTTT
CASSATSGVRTGELFF
>few|TRBD1|TRBV11-3|TRBJ2-1
TGTGCCAGCAGCCCACAACAGGGGGTCCTCTACAATGAGCAGTTCTTC
CASSPQQGVLYNEQFF
>many|NA|TRBV6-2/TRBV6-3|TRBJ2-2
TGTGCCAGCAGTTTCTACCGGTCTGGAACCACCGGGGAGCTGTTTTTT
CASSFYRSGTTGELFF
>NA|NA|TRBV10-3|TRBJ2-7
TGTGCCATCAGTGAAAAAGGAGCACCCTCATACAAGCAGTACTTC
CAISEKGAPSYKQYF
>many|NA|TRBV21-1|TRBJ2-7
TGTGCCAGCAGCAAAGAAGGGGACGCCGACTACGAGCAGTACTTC
CASSKEGDADYEQYF
>few|NA|TRBV6-2/TRBV6-3|TRBJ2-6
TGTGCCAGCAGTTACTCGATTGGGGCCGGCACCTCTCGTGCTGGGGCCAACGTCCTGACTTTC
CASSYSIGAGTSRAGANVLTF
>many|NA|TRBV5-1|TRBJ1-2
TGCGCCAGCAGCTTGGGGAAGACCTATGGCTACACCTTC
CASSLGKTYGYTF
>many|NA|TRBV28|TRBJ1-3
TGTGCCAGCAGGGCCCCCGGGTCTCCGAGCTCTGGAAACACCATATATTTT
CASRAPGSPSSGNTIYF
>few|NA|TRBV20-1|TRBJ2-7
TGCAGTGCTAGAGATTCAGGGCTCTCCTACGAGCAGTACTTC
CSARDSGLSYEQYF
>many|TRBD2|TRBV12-3/TRBV12-4|TRBJ2-1
TGTGCCAGCAGTTTGGGGGGGAGCGGGGGAGCTTACAATGAGCAGTTCTTC
CASSLGGSGGAYNEQFF
>few|TRBD1|TRBV7-2|TRBJ2-5
TGTGCCAGCAGCGAGGGACAGGGCCAAGAGACCCAGTACTTC
CASSEGQGQETQYF
>many|NA|TRBV28|TRBJ2-5
TGTGCCAGCAGTTTATGGGGACACCAAGAGACCCAGTACTTC
CASSLWGHQETQYF
>many|NA|TRBV7-8|TRBJ2-5
TGTGCCAGCAGCTTACGGGGCTACCCTCAAGAGACCCAGTACTTC
CASSLRGYPQETQYF
>NA|NA|TRBV12-3/TRBV12-4|TRBJ2-5
TGTGCCAGCAGTTTCTCCAATACCCAAGAGACCCAGTACTTC
CASSFSNTQETQYF
>many|TRBD1|TRBV20-1|TRBJ2-7
TGCAGTGCTAGAAGGGACAGGGACCACGAGCAGTACTTC
CSARRDRDHEQYF
>many|NA|TRBV2|TRBJ2-1
TGTGCCAGCAGTGGGGGGAGTCACAATGAGCAGTTCTTC
CASSGGSHNEQFF
>few|NA|TRBV6-5|TRBJ2-7
TGTGCCAGCAGGTACATCGGGGGGCCAACCTACGAGCAGTACTTC
CASRYIGGPTYEQYF
>many|TRBD1|TRBV5-6|TRBJ1-3
TGTGCCAGCAGACCCACAGGGGGCTTGGTAAACACCATATATTTT
CASRPTGGLVNTIYF
>NA|TRBD2|TRBV4-2|TRBJ2-1
TGTGCCAGGGGCTTTGAGGGAGGGGCCTACAATGAGCAGTTCTTC
CARGFEGGAYNEQFF
>many|TRBD1|TRBV5-1|TRBJ2-7
TGCGCCAGCAACGAGCAGATGGGACAGGGGTACGAGCAGTACTTC
CASNEQMGQGYEQYF
>many|TRBD2|TRBV11-1|TRBJ2-1
TGTGCCAGCAGCTCGGGACTAGCGGGAGGTAGGGCGCAGTTCTTC
CASSSGLAGGRAQFF
>many|NA|TRBV29-1|TRBJ2-1
TGCAGCGTTAGGGACAATGAGCAGTTCTTC
CSVRDNEQFF
>NA|TRBD1|TRBV5-4|TRBJ2-5
TGTGCCAGCAGCATATGGACAGGGCTAGAGACCCAGTACTTC
CASSIWTGLETQYF
>many|NA|TRBV27|TRBJ2-7
TGTGCCAGCAGTTTAGGACCTCAGGGGAAGGACTACGAGCAGTACTTC
CASSLGPQGKDYEQYF
>many|TRBD1|TRBV29-1|TRBJ2-7
TGCAGCGTCTCAGGGGGATCCTACGAGCAGTACTTC
CSVSGGSYEQYF
>NA|TRBD2|TRBV5-1|TRBJ2-3
TGCGCCAGCAGCTCCCAGCGGGGGGCTGGCACAGATACGCAGTATTTT
CASSSQRGAGTDTQYF
>many|TRBD2|TRBV24-1|TRBJ2-1
TGTGCCACCAGCTCGACTAGCGCACCCTACAATGAGCAGTTCTTC
CATSSTSAPYNEQFF
>NA|NA|TRBV27|TRBJ2-5
TGTGCCAGCAGTTTAACCCGGGACCTAGGGACCCAGTACTTC
CASSLTRDLGTQYF
>many|NA|TRBV29-1|TRBJ2-5
TGCAGCGTGGCGACCCAACGGGGGGAGACCCAGTACTTC
CSVATQRGETQYF
>many|NA|TRBV12-3/TRBV12-4|TRBJ1-1
TGTGCCAGCAGTTTTTCGACAGGTTGGGCTGAAGCTTTCTTT
CASSFSTGWAEAFF
>many|NA|TRBV12-3/TRBV12-4|TRBJ1-1
TGTGCCAGCCGAGAGCCAGGGCTGAACACTGAAGCTTTCTTT
CASREPGLNTEAFF
>NA|NA|TRBV19|TRBJ2-2
TGTGCCAGTAGTATAGGCACAGGATCGAACACCGGGGAGCTGTTTTTT
CASSIGTGSNTGELFF
>NA|TRBD2|TRBV7-9|TRBJ2-1
TGTGCCAGCAGCTTCCGGACTAGCGGGATATACAATGAGCAGTTCTTC
CASSFRTSGIYNEQFF
>many|TRBD2|TRBV12-3/TRBV12-4|TRBJ2-3
TGTGCCAGCACCCTTAGCGGGGACACAGATACGCAGTATTTT
CASTLSGDTDTQYF
>few|NA|TRBV27|TRBJ1-2
TGTGCCAGCAGTTGGACACCCTCATTTAACTATGGCTACACCTTC
CASSWTPSFNYGYTF
>many|TRBD1|TRBV28|TRBJ2-7
TGTGCCAGCAGTTTATGGACAGGGGTCCCTTCCTACGAGCAGTACTTC
CASSLWTGVPSYEQYF
>NA|TRBD2|TRBV15|TRBJ2-5
TGTGCCACCAGCAGAGGAGGACTAGCGGGACAAGAGACCCAGTACTTC
CATSRGGLAGQETQYF